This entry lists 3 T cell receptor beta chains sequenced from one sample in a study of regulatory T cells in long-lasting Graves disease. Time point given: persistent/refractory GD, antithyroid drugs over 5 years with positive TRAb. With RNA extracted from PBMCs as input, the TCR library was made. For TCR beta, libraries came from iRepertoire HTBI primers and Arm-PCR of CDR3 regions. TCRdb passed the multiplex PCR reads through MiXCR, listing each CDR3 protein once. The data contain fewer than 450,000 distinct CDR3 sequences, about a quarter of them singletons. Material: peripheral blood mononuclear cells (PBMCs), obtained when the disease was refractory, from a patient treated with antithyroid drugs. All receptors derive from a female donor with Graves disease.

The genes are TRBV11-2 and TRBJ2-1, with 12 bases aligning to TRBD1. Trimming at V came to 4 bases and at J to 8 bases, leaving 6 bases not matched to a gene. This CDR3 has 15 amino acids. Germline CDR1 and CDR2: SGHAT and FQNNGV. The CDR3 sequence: CASSSPGQGAYEQFF. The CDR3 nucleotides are TGTGCCAGCAGCTCCCCGGGACAGGGGGCCTATGAGCAGTTCTTC.

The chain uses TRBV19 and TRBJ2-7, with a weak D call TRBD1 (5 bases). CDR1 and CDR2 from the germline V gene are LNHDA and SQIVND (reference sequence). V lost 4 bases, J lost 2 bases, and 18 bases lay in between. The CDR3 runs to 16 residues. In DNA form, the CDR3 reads TGTGCCAGTAGTAAATACCCCCTAAGGACAACCTACGAGCAGTACTTC. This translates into CASSKYPLRTTYEQYF.

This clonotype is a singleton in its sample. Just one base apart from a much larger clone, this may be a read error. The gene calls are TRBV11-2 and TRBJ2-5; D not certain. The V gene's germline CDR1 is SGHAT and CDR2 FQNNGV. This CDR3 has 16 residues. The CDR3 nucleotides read TGTGCCAGCAGCTTCCCCCGCTGGGGTCAGGAAGAGGCCCAGTACTTC. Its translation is CASSFPRWGQEEAQYF.